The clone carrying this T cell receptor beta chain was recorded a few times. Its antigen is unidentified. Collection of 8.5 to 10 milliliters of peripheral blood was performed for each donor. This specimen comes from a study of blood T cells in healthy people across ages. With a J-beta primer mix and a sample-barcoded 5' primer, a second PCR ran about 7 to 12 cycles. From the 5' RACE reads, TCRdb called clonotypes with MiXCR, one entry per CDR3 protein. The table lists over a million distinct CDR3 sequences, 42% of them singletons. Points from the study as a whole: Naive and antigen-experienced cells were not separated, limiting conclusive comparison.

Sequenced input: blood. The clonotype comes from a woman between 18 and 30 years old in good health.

For the CDR3, the DNA is TGTGCCAGCAGCTTAATGGGCCTAGCGGGGGGAAGAGGCACAGATACGCAGTATTTT. This codes for CASSLMGLAGGRGTDTQYF. The chain links TRBV7-3 to TRBJ2-3; 11 bases line up with TRBD2. V trimming: 1 base; J trimming: 1 base; junction bases outside the gene matches: 10. The germline V gene has CDR1 SGHTA and CDR2 FQGTGA. The CDR3 has 19 residues.